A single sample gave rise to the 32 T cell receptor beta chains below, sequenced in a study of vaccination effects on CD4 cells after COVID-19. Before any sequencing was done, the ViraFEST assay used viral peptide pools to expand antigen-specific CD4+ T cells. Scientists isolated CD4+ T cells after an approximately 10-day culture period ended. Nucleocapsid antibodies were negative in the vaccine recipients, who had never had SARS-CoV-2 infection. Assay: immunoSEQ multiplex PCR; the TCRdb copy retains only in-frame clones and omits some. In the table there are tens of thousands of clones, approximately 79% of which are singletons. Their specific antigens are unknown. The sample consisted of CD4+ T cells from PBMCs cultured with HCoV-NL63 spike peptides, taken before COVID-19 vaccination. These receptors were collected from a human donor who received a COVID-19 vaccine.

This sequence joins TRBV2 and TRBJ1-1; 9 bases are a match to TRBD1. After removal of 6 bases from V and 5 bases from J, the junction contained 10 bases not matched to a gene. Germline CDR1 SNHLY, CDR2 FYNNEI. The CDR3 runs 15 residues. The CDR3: CASSKQTGGRTEAFF. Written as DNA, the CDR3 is TGTGCCAGCAGCAAACAGACAGGGGGGAGGACTGAAGCTTTCTTT.

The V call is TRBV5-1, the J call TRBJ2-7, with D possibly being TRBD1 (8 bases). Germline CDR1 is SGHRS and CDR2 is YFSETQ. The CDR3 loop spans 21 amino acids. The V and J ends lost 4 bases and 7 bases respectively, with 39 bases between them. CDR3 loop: CASSRRYDGRGDRQGAWEQYV. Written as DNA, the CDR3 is TGCGCCAGCAGCCGTCGATACGATGGACGGGGGGATCGCCAGGGGGCTTGGGAGCAGTACGTC.

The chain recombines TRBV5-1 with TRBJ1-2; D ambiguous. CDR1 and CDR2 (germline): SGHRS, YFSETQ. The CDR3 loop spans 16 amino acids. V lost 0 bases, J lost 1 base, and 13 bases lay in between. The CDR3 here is CASSLDGSQLNYGYTF. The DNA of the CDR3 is TGCGCCAGCAGCTTGGACGGTTCGCAGCTTAACTATGGCTACACCTTC.

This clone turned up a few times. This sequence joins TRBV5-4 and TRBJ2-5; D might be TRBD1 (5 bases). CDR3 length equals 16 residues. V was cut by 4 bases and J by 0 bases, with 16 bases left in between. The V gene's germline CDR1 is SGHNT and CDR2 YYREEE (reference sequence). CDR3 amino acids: CASSPGQGLYQETQYF. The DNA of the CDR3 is TGTGCCAGCAGCCCCGGTCAGGGCTTGTACCAAGAGACCCAGTACTTC. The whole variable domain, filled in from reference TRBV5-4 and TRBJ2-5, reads ETGVTQSPTHLIKTRGQQVTLRCSSQSGHNTVSWYQQALGQGPQFIFQYYREEENGRGNFPPRFSGLQFPNYSSELNVNALELDDSALYLCASSPGQGLYQETQYFGPGTRLLVL.

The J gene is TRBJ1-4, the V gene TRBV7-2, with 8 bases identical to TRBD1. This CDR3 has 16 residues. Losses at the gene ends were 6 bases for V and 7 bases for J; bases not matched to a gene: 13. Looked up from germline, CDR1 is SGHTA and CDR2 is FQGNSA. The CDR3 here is CASSKDAGGGSEKLFF. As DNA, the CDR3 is TGTGCCAGCAGTAAAGACGCAGGGGGCGGAAGTGAAAAACTGTTTTTT.

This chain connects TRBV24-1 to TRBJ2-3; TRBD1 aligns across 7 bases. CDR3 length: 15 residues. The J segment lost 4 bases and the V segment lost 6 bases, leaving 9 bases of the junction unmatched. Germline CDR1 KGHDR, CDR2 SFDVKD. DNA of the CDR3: TGTGCCACCAGTCAACAGGGGTCTGGCCCAGATACGCAGTATTTT. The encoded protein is CATSQQGSGPDTQYF.

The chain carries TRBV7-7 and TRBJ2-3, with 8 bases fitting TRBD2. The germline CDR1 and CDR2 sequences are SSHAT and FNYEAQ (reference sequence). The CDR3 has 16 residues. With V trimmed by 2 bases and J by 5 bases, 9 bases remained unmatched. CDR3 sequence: CASSLNPAGAGDTQYF. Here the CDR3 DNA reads TGTGCCAGCAGCTTAAACCCAGCGGGGGCGGGAGATACGCAGTATTTT.

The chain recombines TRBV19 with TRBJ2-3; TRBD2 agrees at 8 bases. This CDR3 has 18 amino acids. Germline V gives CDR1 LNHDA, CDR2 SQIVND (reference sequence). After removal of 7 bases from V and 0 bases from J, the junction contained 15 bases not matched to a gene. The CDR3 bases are TGTGCCAGTACCTTAGGAGACGGGGGGGCCCAGAGCACAGATACGCAGTATTTT. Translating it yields CASTLGDGGAQSTDTQYF.

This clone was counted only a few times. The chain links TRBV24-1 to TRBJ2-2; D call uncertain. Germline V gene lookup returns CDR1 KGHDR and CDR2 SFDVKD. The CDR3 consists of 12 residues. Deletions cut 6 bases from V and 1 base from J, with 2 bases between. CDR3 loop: CATSMNTGELFF. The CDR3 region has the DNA TGTGCCACCAGTATGAACACCGGGGAGCTGTTTTTT.

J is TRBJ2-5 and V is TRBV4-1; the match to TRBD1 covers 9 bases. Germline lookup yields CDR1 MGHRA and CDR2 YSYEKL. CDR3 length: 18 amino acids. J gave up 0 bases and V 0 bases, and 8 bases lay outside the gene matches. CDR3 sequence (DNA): TGCGCCAGCAGCCAAGAGTCGGGACAGGGCAGGTACCAAGAGACCCAGTACTTC. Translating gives CASSQESGQGRYQETQYF.

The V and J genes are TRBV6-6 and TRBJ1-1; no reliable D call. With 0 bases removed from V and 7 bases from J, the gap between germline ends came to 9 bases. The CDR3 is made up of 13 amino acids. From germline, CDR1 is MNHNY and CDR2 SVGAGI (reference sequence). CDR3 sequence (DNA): TGTGCCAGCAGTTACTCGAGAGTTGGTGAAGCTTTCTTT. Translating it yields CASSYSRVGEAFF.

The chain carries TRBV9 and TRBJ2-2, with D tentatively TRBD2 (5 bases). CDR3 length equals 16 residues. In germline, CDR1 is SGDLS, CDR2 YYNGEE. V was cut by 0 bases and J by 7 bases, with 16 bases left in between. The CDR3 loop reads CASSVGSPIAGGELFF. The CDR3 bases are TGTGCCAGCAGCGTAGGGTCCCCCATCGCGGGCGGGGAGCTGTTTTTT.

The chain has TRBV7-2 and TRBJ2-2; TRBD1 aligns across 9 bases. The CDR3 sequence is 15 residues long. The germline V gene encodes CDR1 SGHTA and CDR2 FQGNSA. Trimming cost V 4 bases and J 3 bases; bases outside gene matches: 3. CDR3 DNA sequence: TGTGCCAGCAGCTCACAGGGGGCCCACACCGGGGAGCTGTTTTTT. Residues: CASSSQGAHTGELFF. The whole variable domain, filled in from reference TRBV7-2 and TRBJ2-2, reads GAGVSQSPSNKVTEKGKDVELRCDPISGHTALYWYRQSLGQGLEFLIYFQGNSAPDKSGLPSDRFSAERTGGSVSTLTIQRTQQEDSAVYLCASSSQGAHTGELFFGEGSRLTVL.

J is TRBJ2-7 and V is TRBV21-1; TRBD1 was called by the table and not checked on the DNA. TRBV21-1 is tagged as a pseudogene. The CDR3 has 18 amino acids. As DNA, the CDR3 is TGTGCCAGCAGCAAAGCGAGGAGCACAGGGGGAATCTTGTACGAGCAGTACGTC. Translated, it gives CASSKARSTGGILYEQYV.

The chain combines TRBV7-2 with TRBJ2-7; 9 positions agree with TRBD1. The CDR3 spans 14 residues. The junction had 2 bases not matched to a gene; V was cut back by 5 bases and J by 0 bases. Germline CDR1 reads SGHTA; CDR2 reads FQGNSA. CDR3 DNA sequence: TGTGCCAGCAGCCGGACAGGGGCCTCCTACGAGCAGTACGTC. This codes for CASSRTGASYEQYV.

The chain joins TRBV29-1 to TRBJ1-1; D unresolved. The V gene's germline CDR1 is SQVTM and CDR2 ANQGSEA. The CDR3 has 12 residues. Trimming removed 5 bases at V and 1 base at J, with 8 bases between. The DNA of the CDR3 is TGCAGCGTTACTGACGGGAACACTGAAGCTTTCTTT. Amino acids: CSVTDGNTEAFF. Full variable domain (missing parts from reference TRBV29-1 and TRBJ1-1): SAVISQKPSRDICQRGTSLTIQCQVDSQVTMMFWYRQQPGQSLTLIATANQGSEATYESGFVIDKFPISRPNLTFSTLTVSNMSPEDSSIYLCSVTDGNTEAFFGQGTRLTVV.

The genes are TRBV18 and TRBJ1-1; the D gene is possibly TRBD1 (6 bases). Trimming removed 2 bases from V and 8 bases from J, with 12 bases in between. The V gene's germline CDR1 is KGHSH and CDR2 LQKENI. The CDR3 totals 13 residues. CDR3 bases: TGTGCCAGCTCACCAAGACAGGACTACGAAGCTTTCTTT. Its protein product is CASSPRQDYEAFF.

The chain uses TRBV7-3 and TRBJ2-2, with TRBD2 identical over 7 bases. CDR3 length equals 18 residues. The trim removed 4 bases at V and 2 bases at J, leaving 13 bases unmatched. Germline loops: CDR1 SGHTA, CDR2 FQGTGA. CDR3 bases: TGTGCCAGCAGCTCCTTAGGGGTTAGCGGGCATAACACCGGGGAGCTGTTTTTT. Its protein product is CASSSLGVSGHNTGELFF.

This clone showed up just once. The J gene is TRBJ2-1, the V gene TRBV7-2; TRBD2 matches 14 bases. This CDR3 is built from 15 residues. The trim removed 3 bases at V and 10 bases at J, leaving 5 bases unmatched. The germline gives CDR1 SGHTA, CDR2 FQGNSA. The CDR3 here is CASSFGLAGGGEQFF. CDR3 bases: TGTGCCAGCAGCTTCGGACTAGCGGGGGGTGGGGAGCAGTTCTTC.

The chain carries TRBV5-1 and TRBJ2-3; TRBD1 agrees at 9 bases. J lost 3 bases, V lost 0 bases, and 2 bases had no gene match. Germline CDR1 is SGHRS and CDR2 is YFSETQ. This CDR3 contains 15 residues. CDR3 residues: CASSLGGQGTDTQYF. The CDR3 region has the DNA TGCGCCAGCAGCTTGGGTGGACAGGGGACAGATACGCAGTATTTT.

Here the CDR3 DNA reads TGTGCCAGTAGCGCGCGCTCAACAGGGGACTATGGCTACACCTTC. It translates to CASSARSTGDYGYTF. This chain joins TRBV19 and TRBJ1-2; TRBD1 agrees at 7 bases. The CDR3 is made up of 15 amino acids. Trimming took 6 bases from V and 3 from J; bases not matched to a gene: 10. Germline CDR1 LNHDA, CDR2 SQIVND (reference sequence).

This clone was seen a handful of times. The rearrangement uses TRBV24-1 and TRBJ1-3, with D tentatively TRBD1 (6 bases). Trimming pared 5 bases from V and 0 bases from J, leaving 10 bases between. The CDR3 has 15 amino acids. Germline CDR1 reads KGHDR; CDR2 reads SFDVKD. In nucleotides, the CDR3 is TGTGCCACCAGTGCCGAGGACAGCTCTGGAAACACCATATATTTT. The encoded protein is CATSAEDSSGNTIYF.

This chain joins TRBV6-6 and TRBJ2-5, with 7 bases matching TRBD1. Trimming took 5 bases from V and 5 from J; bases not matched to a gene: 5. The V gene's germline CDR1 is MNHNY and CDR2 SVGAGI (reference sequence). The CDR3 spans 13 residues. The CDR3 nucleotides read TGTGCCAGCAGTCAACAGGGGTTGGAGACCCAGTACTTC. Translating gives CASSQQGLETQYF.

The CDR3 DNA follows: TGTGCCAGCAGACTTGGACAAGACTATGGCTACACCTTC. Its protein is CASRLGQDYGYTF. The chain recombines TRBV6-5 with TRBJ1-2; tentative D call: TRBD1 (5 bases). With 6 bases removed from V and 3 bases from J, the gap between germline ends came to 11 bases. Germline CDR1 is MNHEY and CDR2 is SVGAGI. This CDR3 is 13 amino acids long.

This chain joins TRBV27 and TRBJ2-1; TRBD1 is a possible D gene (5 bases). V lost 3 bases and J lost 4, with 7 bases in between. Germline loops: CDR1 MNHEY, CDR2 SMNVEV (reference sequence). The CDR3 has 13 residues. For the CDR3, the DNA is TGTGCCAGCAGTTTTGGGGCGTACAATGAGCAGTTCTTC. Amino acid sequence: CASSFGAYNEQFF.

The CDR3 nucleotides are TGCAGTGCTCATCAGGGTTATGAGCAGTTCTTC. This translates into CSAHQGYEQFF. The chain employs TRBV20-1 and TRBJ2-1; D may be TRBD1 (5 bases). The CDR3 totals 11 residues. Germline assignment: CDR1 DFQATT and CDR2 SNEGSKA (reference sequence). V lost 5 bases and J 8 bases, leaving 10 bases between the germline ends.

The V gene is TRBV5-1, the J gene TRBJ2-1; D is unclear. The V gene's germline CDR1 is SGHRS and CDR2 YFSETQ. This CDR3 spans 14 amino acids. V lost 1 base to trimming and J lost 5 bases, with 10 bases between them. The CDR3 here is CASSLNDINNEQFF. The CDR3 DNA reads TGCGCCAGCAGCTTGAACGACATTAACAATGAGCAGTTCTTC.

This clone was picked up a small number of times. DNA of the CDR3: TGTGCCAGCTCCGGGACAGGCCGCACCGGGGAGCTGTTTTTT. It encodes CASSGTGRTGELFF. This chain joins TRBV18 and TRBJ2-2, with 8 bases that match TRBD1. Trimming took 6 bases from V and 4 from J; bases not matched to a gene: 4. Germline CDR1 is KGHSH and CDR2 is LQKENI. The CDR3 has 14 residues.

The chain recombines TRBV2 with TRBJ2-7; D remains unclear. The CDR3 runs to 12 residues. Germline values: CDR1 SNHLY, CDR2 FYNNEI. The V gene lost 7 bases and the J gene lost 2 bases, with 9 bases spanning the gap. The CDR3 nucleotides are TGTGCCAGCAACATTTCCCCCTACGAGCAGTACGTC. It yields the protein CASNISPYEQYV.

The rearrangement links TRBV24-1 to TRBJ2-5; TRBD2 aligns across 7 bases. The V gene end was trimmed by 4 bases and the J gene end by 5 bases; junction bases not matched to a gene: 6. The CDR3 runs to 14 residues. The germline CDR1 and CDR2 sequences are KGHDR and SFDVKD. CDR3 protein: CATSEGGVAETQYF. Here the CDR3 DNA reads TGTGCCACCAGTGAGGGAGGGGTGGCGGAGACCCAGTACTTC.

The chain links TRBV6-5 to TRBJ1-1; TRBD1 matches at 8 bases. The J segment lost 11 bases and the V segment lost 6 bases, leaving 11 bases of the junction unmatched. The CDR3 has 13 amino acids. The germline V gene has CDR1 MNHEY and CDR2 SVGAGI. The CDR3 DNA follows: TGTGCCAGCAGAAGGACAGGGACCCCCGGGGCTTTCTTT. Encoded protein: CASRRTGTPGAFF.

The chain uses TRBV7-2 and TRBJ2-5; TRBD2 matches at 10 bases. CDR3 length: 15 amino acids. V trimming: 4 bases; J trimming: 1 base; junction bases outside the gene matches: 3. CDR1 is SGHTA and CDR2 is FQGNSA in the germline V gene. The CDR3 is CASSSQRGGQETQYF. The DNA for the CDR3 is TGTGCCAGCAGCTCCCAGCGGGGGGGCCAAGAGACCCAGTACTTC.